This is a list of T cell receptor beta chains from one sample in a study of T cell responses to AZD1222 COVID-19 vaccine. Data came from immunoSEQ multiplex PCR; TCRdb stores just in-frame clones and leaves some out. The sample comprises about 84,000 clones, about 90% of which are singletons, and 1.5% rests with the top ten. The sequencing used peripheral blood, collected on day 0 of AZD1222 vaccination. The source is an adult in good health. Both conserved end residues are part of each CDR3. Fields, in order: clone size, D gene, V gene, J gene, CDR3 protein, CDR3 DNA. The D gene is left open where the match is weak. A clone size is listed for some rows: how often the clone was seen (once, few, many), or a class if it is expanded.

NA	TRBD1	TRBV29-1	TRBJ2-7	CSVVLDRGYEQYF	TGCAGCGTTGTGCTGGACAGGGGCTACGAGCAGTACTTC
NA	NA	TRBV3-1/TRBV3-2	TRBJ2-7	CASSQDRFSYEQYF	TGTGCCAGCAGCCAAGACAGATTCTCCTACGAGCAGTACTTC
NA	NA	TRBV2	TRBJ1-5	CASTRESGGNQPQHF	TGTGCCAGCACCAGAGAATCCGGGGGCAATCAGCCCCAGCATTTT
NA	NA	TRBV5-1	TRBJ2-3	CASSPFRRPSTDTQYF	TGCGCCAGCAGCCCGTTCCGACGGCCTAGCACAGATACGCAGTATTTT
NA	TRBD1	TRBV28	TRBJ2-7	CASSSRGEQYF	TGTGCCAGCAGTTCCAGGGGGGAGCAGTACTTC
once	NA	TRBV5-4	TRBJ1-2	CASSLGGNGYTF	TGTGCCAGCAGCTTGGGGGGGAATGGCTACACCTTC
NA	NA	TRBV14	TRBJ2-7	CASSPRYF	TGTGCCAGCAGCCCCCGATACTTC
NA	TRBD2	TRBV7-9	TRBJ2-2	CASSYTLAGGSGTGELFF	TGTGCCAGCAGTTACACACTAGCGGGAGGATCAGGCACCGGGGAGCTGTTTTTT
once	TRBD2	TRBV7-9	TRBJ2-1	CASSLPRTSDNEQFF	TGTGCCAGCAGCTTACCACGGACTAGCGACAATGAGCAGTTCTTC
NA	NA	TRBV6-6	TRBJ2-7	CASSWGSSYEQYF	TGTGCCAGCAGTTGGGGCAGCTCCTACGAGCAGTACTTC
NA	TRBD1	TRBV4-2	TRBJ1-6	CASSHYRGDRAITF	TGTGCCAGCAGCCATTACCGGGGCGACAGGGCAATTACGTTT
NA	TRBD1	TRBV12-5	TRBJ2-7	CASGSATGKNEQYF	TGTGCTAGTGGTTCGGCGACAGGGAAAAACGAGCAGTACTTC
NA	NA	TRBV3-1/TRBV3-2	TRBJ1-1	CASSQGGTKNTEAFF	TGTGCCAGCAGCCAAGGTGGAACCAAGAACACTGAAGCTTTCTTT
NA	NA	TRBV6-5	TRBJ1-1	CASSYGVPTNTEAFF	TGTGCCAGCAGTTACGGGGTCCCGACGAACACTGAAGCTTTCTTT
NA	NA	TRBV9	TRBJ2-1	CASSVVWWSPYNEQFF	TGTGCCAGCAGCGTAGTCTGGTGGAGTCCGTATAATGAGCAGTTCTTC
NA	NA	TRBV20-1	TRBJ1-2	CSAWNLYGYTF	TGCAGTGCTTGGAACTTATATGGCTACACCTTC
NA	TRBD1	TRBV2	TRBJ1-1	CASSDWTGAKLNTEAFF	TGTGCCAGCAGCGACTGGACAGGGGCGAAATTGAACACTGAAGCTTTCTTT
NA	NA	TRBV19	TRBJ1-2	CASSIGGSTYGYTF	TGTGCCAGTAGTATTGGGGGCTCTACTTATGGCTACACCTTC
few	NA	TRBV6-2/TRBV6-3	TRBJ1-5	CASSLGTENQPQHF	TGTGCCAGCAGCCTGGGGACTGAAAATCAGCCCCAGCATTTT
NA	TRBD1	TRBV11-2	TRBJ1-6	CASSRRDRANSPLHF	TGTGCCAGCAGCAGACGGGACAGGGCTAATTCACCCCTCCACTTT
NA	TRBD1	TRBV6-5	TRBJ1-1	CASSYGDREAFF	TGTGCCAGCAGTTACGGGGACAGAGAAGCTTTCTTT
NA	TRBD1	TRBV10-2	TRBJ1-4	CASRPGQGATNEKLFF	TGCGCCAGCAGACCCGGACAGGGAGCAACTAATGAAAAACTGTTTTTT
few	TRBD2	TRBV18	TRBJ2-2	CASSVTSGANTGELFF	TGTGCCAGCTCAGTGACTAGCGGGGCGAACACCGGGGAGCTGTTTTTT
once	TRBD2	TRBV11-2	TRBJ2-1	CASSLVSGRVQEQFF	TGTGCCAGCAGCTTAGTAAGCGGGAGGGTTCAAGAGCAGTTCTTC
NA	NA	TRBV19	TRBJ1-5	CASSMDGRDGEPQHF	TGTGCCAGTAGTATGGACGGACGGGACGGGGAGCCCCAGCATTTT
NA	NA	TRBV6-6	TRBJ1-5	CASSYAVQPQHF	TGTGCCAGCAGTTACGCCGTCCAGCCCCAGCATTTT
NA	NA	TRBV29-1	TRBJ1-1	CSTVTNTEAFF	TGCAGCACTGTAACAAACACTGAAGCTTTCTTT
NA	TRBD1	TRBV2	TRBJ1-1	CASIRTGGYTEAFF	TGTGCCAGCATCCGAACAGGGGGCTACACTGAAGCTTTCTTT
NA	NA	TRBV19	TRBJ2-3	CASSITSGADTQYF	TGTGCCAGTAGTATAACTTCAGGGGCAGATACGCAGTATTTT
NA	NA	TRBV27	TRBJ2-1	CASSLFTAGNEQFF	TGTGCCAGCAGTTTATTTACTGCAGGCAATGAGCAGTTCTTC
NA	TRBD1	TRBV2	TRBJ1-2	CASGQGSYGYTF	TGTGCCAGTGGACAGGGCAGCTATGGCTACACCTTC
NA	TRBD1	TRBV29-1	TRBJ1-4	CSGTDRGDKLFF	TGCAGCGGAACAGACAGGGGAGATAAACTGTTTTTT
NA	NA	TRBV19	TRBJ1-1	CASSIPGRGSPEAFF	TGTGCCAGTAGTATTCCAGGCCGGGGTAGCCCTGAAGCTTTCTTT
NA	NA	TRBV6-6	TRBJ2-3	CASSPPQRVDTDTQYF	TGTGCCAGCAGCCCCCCCCAGCGGGTGGACACAGATACGCAGTATTTT
NA	NA	TRBV5-1	TRBJ2-7	CASSLGQGGDEQYF	TGCGCCAGCAGCTTGGGACAGGGAGGGGACGAGCAGTACTTC
few	NA	TRBV9	TRBJ1-2	CASSFSRGGEETYGYTF	TGTGCCAGCAGCTTCTCTAGGGGTGGTGAGGAGACCTATGGCTACACCTTC
NA	NA	TRBV12-5	TRBJ2-7	CASGFSPAYEQYF	TGTGCTAGTGGTTTCAGTCCTGCTTACGAGCAGTACTTC
NA	TRBD1	TRBV24-1	TRBJ2-3	CATSARGGSTDTQYF	TGTGCCACCAGTGCTAGAGGGGGCAGCACAGATACGCAGTATTTT
NA	NA	TRBV19	TRBJ2-5	CASSIGQGETQYF	TGTGCCAGTAGTATCGGGCAGGGGGAGACCCAGTACTTC
NA	TRBD2	TRBV6-5	TRBJ2-7	CASSFSGRAYEQYF	TGTGCCAGCAGTTTTAGCGGGAGGGCCTACGAGCAGTACTTC
NA	TRBD2	TRBV7-2	TRBJ2-3	CASSLGSLAGNTQYF	TGTGCCAGCAGCTTAGGTAGCCTAGCGGGAAATACGCAGTATTTT
NA	NA	TRBV7-6	TRBJ1-2	CASSLGAQQGDGYTF	TGTGCCAGCAGCTTAGGGGCTCAGCAGGGAGATGGCTACACCTTC
NA	NA	TRBV5-1	TRBJ2-3	CASSLAAAPTLVSTDTQYF	TGCGCCAGCAGCTTGGCCGCGGCTCCCACACTCGTTAGCACAGATACGCAGTATTTT
NA	NA	TRBV28	TRBJ1-3	CASSLDASGDTIYF	TGTGCCAGCAGTTTAGACGCCTCTGGAGACACCATATATTTT
once	TRBD2	TRBV4-2	TRBJ2-5	CASSLLAGRAETQYF	TGTGCCAGCAGCTTATTAGCGGGAAGGGCAGAGACCCAGTACTTC
NA	TRBD2	TRBV11-3	TRBJ2-2	CASSSPSGSSGRPHTGELFF	TGTGCCAGCAGCTCCCCCAGCGGGTCTAGCGGGAGGCCCCACACCGGGGAGCTGTTTTTT
few	NA	TRBV7-9	TRBJ1-6	CASSLDGGSPLHF	TGTGCCAGCAGCTTAGATGGAGGCTCACCCCTCCACTTT
NA	NA	TRBV14	TRBJ2-7	CASSQFSIDASYEQYF	TGTGCCAGCAGCCAATTCTCCATTGACGCCTCCTACGAGCAGTACTTC
NA	NA	TRBV4-3	TRBJ2-1	CASSQEKSEQFF	TGCGCCAGCAGCCAAGAAAAGAGTGAGCAGTTCTTC
once	TRBD2	TRBV5-5	TRBJ2-3	CASSLVLAGVDTQYF	TGTGCCAGCAGCTTGGTCCTAGCGGGAGTGGATACGCAGTATTTT
once	NA	TRBV7-2	TRBJ2-5	CASSLEGRVKQETQYF	TGTGCCAGCAGCTTAGAAGGCAGGGTCAAACAAGAGACCCAGTACTTC
NA	NA	TRBV7-8	TRBJ1-5	CASSEAGQRAFQPQHF	TGTGCCAGCAGCGAGGCTGGACAGAGGGCCTTCCAGCCCCAGCATTTT
NA	NA	TRBV18	TRBJ2-5	CASSSRLGGETQYF	TGTGCCAGCTCATCTAGATTGGGCGGCGAGACCCAGTACTTC
NA	NA	TRBV30	TRBJ1-3	CAWSGGTGNTIYF	TGTGCCTGGAGTGGAGGAACTGGAAACACCATATATTTT
NA	NA	TRBV6-5	TRBJ1-4	CASSYPRGTTNEKLFF	TGTGCCAGCAGTTACCCCCGGGGGACAACTAATGAAAAACTGTTTTTT
NA	TRBD1	TRBV7-9	TRBJ1-4	CASSLYSGGGIIGLFF	TGTGCCAGCAGCTTATACTCAGGGGGCGGAATAATCGGACTGTTTTTT
NA	NA	TRBV11-1	TRBJ1-1	CASSITTDTEAFF	TGTGCCAGCAGCATCACGACAGACACTGAAGCTTTCTTT
NA	TRBD1	TRBV25-1	TRBJ1-5	CASSGQGARNQPQHF	TGTGCCAGCAGTGGCCAGGGGGCTAGAAATCAGCCCCAGCATTTT
NA	NA	TRBV9	TRBJ1-3	CASSVESVPGNTIYF	TGTGCCAGCAGCGTAGAGTCTGTTCCTGGAAACACCATATATTTT